This TCR beta chain was profiled in a study of monozygotic twins with inflammatory bowel disease. Whole-blood RNA isolation (total RNA) proceeded without T cell sorting. Worth noting for this clonotype: Its antigen is still unknown.

The CDR3 totals 15 residues. CDR1 and CDR2 from the germline V gene are ENHRY and SYGVKD. Study-wide results and caveats: TCRbeta inverse Simpson diversity was decreased in IBD patients versus healthy co-twins. Healthy twins showed more clonotype sharing with others than IBD patients, especially patients with disease activity.

Using the 5' RACE reads, TCRdb records one entry per CDR3 protein without DNA. The sample table sets out a few hundred thousand distinct CDR3 sequences. The sample was blood. V is TRBV10-3 and J is TRBJ2-5; TCRdb picks TRBD2, but there is no DNA to check that call. The TCR was taken from a human donor with ulcerative colitis or Crohn's disease, or a healthy co-twin of an affected twin (not recorded which). The CDR3 reads CAISVGTRIQETQYF.